The rows below give T cell receptor beta chains drawn from one sample of a study of cytomegalovirus exposure and HLA in healthy donors. The protocol was immunoSEQ multiplex PCR, while the TCRdb copy is restricted to in-frame clones and leaves out a portion. The listing records about 210,000 clones. Sequenced input: PBMCs. The receptor set was obtained from a woman aged 30 to 39 in good health and CMV-seropositive. The CDR3 runs from the conserved cysteine through the conserved F or W.

TRBV5-1	CASSLAPAASGSYEQYF
TRBV18	CASSPDRDWEQFF
TRBV29-1	CSVVTAFQETQYF
TRBV7-2	CASSLDRSYEQYF
TRBV9	CASSALGTGDYEQYF
TRBV11-2	CASSDPGQGVGTEAFF
TRBV28	CASMPGLAGVPSYEQYF
TRBV29-1	CSVRRDRVSHEQYF
TRBV6-4	CASSDTGDSPLHF
TRBV5-1	CASSFSGGNTGELFF
TRBV5-5	CASSPIDRGATNEKLFF
TRBV5-8	CASSDGLKNTEAFF
TRBV5-1	CASSRTADTGELFF
TRBV19	CASSYGTVGNTIYF
TRBV7-2	CASTRGGYEQYF
TRBV2	CASRGSGTVTYEQYF
TRBV7-6	CASSPTTPGYNEQFF
TRBV7-7	CASSEQGAGEQFF
TRBV6-1	CASRDTGTSAYEQYF
TRBV30	CAATATISGANVLTF
TRBV6-6	CASNSGLAYEQYF
TRBV4-1	CASRVLAGPLYEQYF
TRBV4-3	CASSPWSGAGGELFF
TRBV27	CASSSGGTDYGYTF
TRBV7-2	CASSRLAGVYEQYF
TRBV30	CAWNTGGRAFF